The T cell receptor (beta chain) under discussion was sequenced for a study of OX40 agonist ivuxolimab in advanced cancers. Study summary: From roughly 20 to 79 years was the age range, with a mean of 60 years, and about 83% were male.

Study-wide results and caveats: Among the nonresponders, some also had low normalized T-cell clonal expansion. Doses of 0.1 to 3.0 mg/kg were accompanied by clonal expansion of CD4+ and CD8+ blood T cells by week 6.

Patients were ineligible given autoimmune disease history or systemic immunosuppression. Here immunoSEQ multiplex PCR was the method, and the copy in TCRdb shows in-frame clones only, minus some. Of roughly 100,000 clones listed, around four fifths were seen once; the top ten hold 1.1%. Turning to this clone: Its matching antigen is unknown.

The ends were cut back, 2 bases at V and 0 bases at J, with 9 bases in the middle. Germline values: CDR1 ENHRY, CDR2 SYGVKD. CDR3 size: 15 residues. Sample: CD4+ or CD8+ T cells sorted from blood, taken in a trial of the OX40 agonist ivuxolimab. The chain recombines TRBV10-3 with TRBJ2-3; D is possibly TRBD1 or TRBD2 (5 bases each). The receptor comes from an adult with an advanced solid tumor such as melanoma, head and neck, liver or kidney cancer. CDR3 coding DNA: TGTGCCATCAGTGAGCGCAGGGACAGCACAGATACGCAGTATTTT. Its translation is CAISERRDSTDTQYF.